Listed below are T cell receptor beta chains from one sample, sequenced in a study of blood T cell repertoires in COVID-19. TCRdb keeps only in-frame clones here, not all; method: immunoSEQ multiplex PCR. The table shows roughly 78,000 clones, with roughly 86% occurring only once. Sequencing was done on a sample of peripheral blood. These receptors all stem from a woman aged 55-70 years with acute or convalescent COVID-19. Both conserved end residues are part of each CDR3.

J	V	CDR3
TRBJ1-2	TRBV4-3	CASSQAGGGIVYGYTF
TRBJ2-3	TRBV7-2	CASSLAPQGAGDTQYF
TRBJ2-7	TRBV25-1	CASRPLNRYEQYF
TRBJ1-2	TRBV7-3	CASSPARGQRYTF
TRBJ1-6	TRBV7-9	CASSPGQGNSPLHF
TRBJ2-7	TRBV12-3/TRBV12-4	CASSHNRGEQYF
TRBJ2-2	TRBV9	CASSVGTSANTGELFF
TRBJ2-1	TRBV2	CASSADGTANYNEQFF
TRBJ1-1	TRBV16	CASSQSPGPDTEAFF
TRBJ1-2	TRBV5-1	CASSPDVTRGYTF
TRBJ2-2	TRBV19	CASSFSRMNTGELFF
TRBJ2-5	TRBV10-3	CAISEADSQETQYF
TRBJ2-2	TRBV4-3	CASSLRTGGTGELFF
TRBJ2-7	TRBV3-1/TRBV3-2	CASSRSGQHTPGEQYF
TRBJ1-6	TRBV28	CASTSNSPLHF
TRBJ2-1	TRBV28	CASSFSGRNNEQFF
TRBJ1-2	TRBV28	CASSLPTGSGYGYTF
TRBJ1-6	TRBV3-1/TRBV3-2	CASSQVAGGRNSPLHF
TRBJ2-6	TRBV9	CASSVGANSGANVLTF
TRBJ1-4	TRBV27	CASSLYGARGGKLFF
TRBJ1-2	TRBV27	CASCPRGLGGGYTF
TRBJ2-2	TRBV7-9	CASSFADRANTGELFF
TRBJ2-6	TRBV4-3	CASSQVGQGTSGANVLTF
TRBJ1-4	TRBV28	CASTSRDRGRGEKLFF